This T cell receptor beta chain was sequenced during a study of cytomegalovirus exposure and HLA in healthy donors. Study summary: An earlier analysis found 117 million unique TCR beta sequences from about 179 million T cells.

Primers included in the PCR were 60 Vbeta and 13 Jbeta primers. Libraries were prepared by immunoSEQ multiplex PCR; TCRdb keeps only in-frame clonotypes and omits some of them. The repertoire holds 120,000 or so clones, 6.5% to 9.5% seen once, with around 6% in the top ten. Study results and caveats: TCR beta chains numbering some 160 were designated cytomegalovirus-associated. TCR beta V- and J-gene trimming, according to a later analysis, was linked to a missense DCLRE1C variant.

As concerns this clone: What it binds is unknown.

Germline V lookup: CDR1 SGHNT, CDR2 YYREEE (reference sequence). The CDR3 runs to 15 residues. The V gene end was trimmed by 3 bases and the J gene end by 6 bases; junction bases not matched to a gene: 8. The clonotype was recovered from a woman between 35 and 50 years old in good health and CMV-seropositive. The chain links TRBV5-4 to TRBJ1-4; 7 bases are a match to TRBD1. Material for sequencing was PBMCs. The CDR3 protein is CASSSNRGRDEKLFF. The CDR3 DNA follows: TGTGCCAGCAGCTCCAACAGGGGACGAGATGAAAAACTGTTTTTT.